The 6 T cell receptor beta chains below all came from one sample that was sequenced in a study of T cells in Graves' hyperthyroidism and ophthalmopathy. The CDR3 regions of TCR beta were amplified from RNA transcripts. A set of HTBI primers served as the primers for a first-round RT-PCR of the TCR CDR3. TCRdb re-called the multiplex PCR reads through MiXCR, storing one row per CDR3 protein. The repertoire consists of around 450,000 distinct CDR3 sequences, with around 16% occurring once and the leading ten covering about 7.7%. The sequenced material came from blood. The receptors come from a woman aged 18-29 years with Graves' hyperthyroidism.

The genes are TRBV29-1 and TRBJ2-1; 11 bases agree with TRBD2. Germline lookup yields CDR1 SQVTM and CDR2 ANQGSEA. Trimming cost V 7 bases and J 2 bases; bases outside gene matches: 4. This CDR3 contains 14 residues. As DNA, the CDR3 is TGCAGCGGATTGACTAGCGGGGCCTACAATGAGCAGTTCTTC. Amino acids: CSGLTSGAYNEQFF.

This clonotype was seen a handful of times. The V and J genes are TRBV9 and TRBJ2-2; D remains ambiguous. Germline assignment: CDR1 SGDLS and CDR2 YYNGEE. Trimming removed 4 bases at V and 5 bases at J, with 12 bases between. This CDR3 region has 14 residues. The DNA for the CDR3 is TGTGCCAGCAGCCTTCAGACGGATACCGGGGAGCTGTTTTTT. Translated: CASSLQTDTGELFF.

V is TRBV20-1 and J is TRBJ1-2, with a tentative D call TRBD1 (5 bases). Trimming left V 5 bases short and J 5 bases short, with 15 bases between. The CDR3 loop spans 13 amino acids. Germline-derived CDR1 and CDR2 are DFQATT and SNEGSKA (reference sequence). The CDR3 nucleotides are TGCAGTGCTCCCGGGGACGGGATGTATGGCTACACCTTC. It codes for CSAPGDGMYGYTF.

This clonotype was counted ten times or more. This chain uses TRBV5-6 with TRBJ1-2; TRBD1 matches 12 bases. Germline loops: CDR1 SGHDT, CDR2 YYEEEE. The V gene end was trimmed by 3 bases and the J gene end by 7 bases; junction bases not matched to a gene: 10. The CDR3 totals 16 residues. The CDR3 loop is CASSSLTGQGAFGYTF. The CDR3 DNA reads as TGTGCCAGCAGCTCCCTAACGGGACAGGGGGCCTTTGGCTACACCTTC. Supplemented by reference TRBV5-6 and TRBJ1-2, the full variable domain reads DAGVTQSPTHLIKTRGQQVTLRCSPKSGHDTVSWYQQALGQGPQFIFQYYEEEERQRGNFPDRFSGHQFPNYSSELNVNALLLGDSALYLCASSSLTGQGAFGYTFGSGTRLTVV.

Concerning this clonotype: Being one base from a much bigger clone, this may be a read error. This sequence joins TRBV29-1 and TRBJ2-2; TRBD2 matches at 7 bases. CDR3 length: 15 amino acids. Germline V gene sequence: CDR1 SQVTM, CDR2 ANQGSEA. The CDR3 region is CSVGGWQGRTGELVF. As DNA, the CDR3 is TGCAGCGTGGGAGGGTGGCAGGGAAGAACCGGGGAGCTGGTTTTT.

This clonotype occurred many times. This rearrangement joins TRBV29-1 to TRBJ1-5, with D perhaps TRBD1 (5 bases). This CDR3 is built from 13 residues. V lost 5 bases and J 6 bases, leaving 14 bases between the germline ends. The germline V gene encodes CDR1 SQVTM and CDR2 ANQGSEA. The CDR3 is CSVTQGLFQPQHF. The CDR3 region has the DNA TGCAGCGTTACGCAGGGACTTTTTCAGCCCCAGCATTTT. Variable domain in full (rest from reference TRBV29-1 and TRBJ1-5): SAVISQKPSRDICQRGTSLTIQCQVDSQVTMMFWYRQQPGQSLTLIATANQGSEATYESGFVIDKFPISRPNLTFSTLTVSNMSPEDSSIYLCSVTQGLFQPQHFGDGTRLSIL.